This T cell receptor (beta chain) stems from a study of T-cell memory formation after mild COVID-19. Findings and caveats of the study: Whereas later expanders leaned CD4+, clones contracting day 15 to 85 showed a balanced CD4/CD8 makeup. Still unconfirmed is whether the second-wave clones peaking on day 37 recognized SARS-CoV-2. Contracting CD4+ clones were located mainly in CM and EM, and CD8+ clones in EMRA.

V lost 0 bases to trimming and J lost 4 bases, with 10 bases between them. The CDR3 consists of 14 residues. Germline V gene data show CDR1 as SEHNR and CDR2 as FQNEAQ (reference sequence). This clonotype has only a few counts. Its antigen is unidentified. TCRdb re-derived calls from the 5' RACE reads in MiXCR, one entry per CDR3 protein. The data show fewer than 450,000 distinct CDR3 sequences, approximately 21% seen once. The rearrangement joins TRBV7-9 to TRBJ2-7; D uncertain. This receptor was obtained from an adult woman who had mild COVID-19 (a few samples of this study predate the infection). Cell type and time point are not known. The sample taken for sequencing was PBMCs or a T cell subset sorted from them (not recorded which). CDR3 residues: CASSLASILYEQYF. The CDR3 coding sequence is TGTGCCAGCAGCTTAGCGAGCATCCTTTACGAGCAGTACTTC.